What follows describes a single TCR beta chain. This specimen comes from a study of blood T cell repertoires in COVID-19. Background on the study: Sources were T cells, B-cell-depleted T cells, or PBMCs; the material itself was cDNA or gDNA.

The authors' processing: Amplifying reference gene primers gave estimates of nucleated cell counts. Assay used: immunoSEQ multiplex PCR; TCRdb lists only in-frame clones, some missing. The V and J calls and the clone size are those of that table, but D and trimming were determined from the DNA. The table includes about 74,000 clones, about four fifths detected once. The sequence came from a man in his 70s with acute or convalescent COVID-19. The sequenced sample consisted of peripheral blood.

The CDR3 DNA reads TGTGCCAGTCTTGCGGGCCTAAACACCGGGGAGCTGTTTTTT. Protein sequence: CASLAGLNTGELFF. The V gene is TRBV19, the J gene TRBJ2-2; possible D gene TRBD2, 5 bases. CDR3 size: 14 residues. The V end was cut by 8 bases, the J end by 2 bases, with 12 bases between. Per the germline V gene, CDR1 is LNHDA and CDR2 is SQIVND (reference sequence).